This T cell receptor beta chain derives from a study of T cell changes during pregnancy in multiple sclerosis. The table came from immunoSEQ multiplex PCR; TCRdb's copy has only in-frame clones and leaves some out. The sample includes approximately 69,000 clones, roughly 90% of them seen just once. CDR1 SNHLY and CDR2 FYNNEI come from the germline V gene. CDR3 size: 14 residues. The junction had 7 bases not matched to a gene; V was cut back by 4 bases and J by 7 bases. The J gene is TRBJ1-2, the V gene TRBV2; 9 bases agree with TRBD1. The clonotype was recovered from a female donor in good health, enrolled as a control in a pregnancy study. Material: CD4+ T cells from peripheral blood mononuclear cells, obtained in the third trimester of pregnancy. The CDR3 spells CASSGPQGAGGYTF. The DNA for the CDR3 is TGTGCCAGCAGTGGACCACAGGGGGCCGGTGGCTACACCTTC.